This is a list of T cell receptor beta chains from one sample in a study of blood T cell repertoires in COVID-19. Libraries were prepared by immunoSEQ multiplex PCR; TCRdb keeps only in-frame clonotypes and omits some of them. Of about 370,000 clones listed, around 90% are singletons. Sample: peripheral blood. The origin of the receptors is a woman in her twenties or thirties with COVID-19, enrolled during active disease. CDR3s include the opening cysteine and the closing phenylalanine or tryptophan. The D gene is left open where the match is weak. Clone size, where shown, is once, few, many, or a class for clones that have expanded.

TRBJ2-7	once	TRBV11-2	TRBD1	CASSRDRGRSPGEQYF	TGTGCCAGCAGCCGGGACAGGGGGCGCAGCCCAGGCGAGCAGTACTTC
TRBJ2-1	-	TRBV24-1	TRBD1	CATSEAGTGVIHNEQFF	TGTGCCACCAGTGAGGCCGGGACAGGGGTAATCCACAATGAGCAGTTCTTC
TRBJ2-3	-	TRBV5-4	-	CASSLGGTVVADTQYF	TGTGCCAGCAGCTTGGGCGGGACAGTTGTCGCAGATACGCAGTATTTT
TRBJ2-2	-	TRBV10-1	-	CASSAIRSTGELFF	TGCGCCAGCAGTGCAATCAGGTCCACCGGGGAGCTGTTTTTT
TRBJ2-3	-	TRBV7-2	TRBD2	CASSSRFGLAGGPPDTQYF	TGTGCCAGCAGCTCCCGCTTTGGACTAGCGGGGGGGCCCCCAGATACGCAGTATTTT
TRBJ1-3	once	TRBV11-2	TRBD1	CASSLDRGTGGSGNTIYF	TGTGCCAGCAGCTTAGATCGGGGGACAGGGGGATCTGGAAACACCATATATTTT
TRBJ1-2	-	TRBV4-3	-	CASSQEPRNYGYTF	TGCGCCAGCAGCCAAGAACCCAGAAACTATGGCTACACCTTC
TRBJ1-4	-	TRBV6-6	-	CATANPNGATNEKLFF	TGTGCCACCGCAAACCCGAACGGGGCAACTAATGAAAAACTGTTTTTT
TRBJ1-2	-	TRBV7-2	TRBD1	CASSLSDREHYTF	TGTGCCAGCAGCTTATCGGACAGGGAGCACTACACCTTC
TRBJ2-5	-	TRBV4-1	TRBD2	CASSQSRGGGGPQETQYF	TGCGCCAGCAGCCAATCCAGGGGCGGCGGGGGGCCCCAAGAGACCCAGTACTTC
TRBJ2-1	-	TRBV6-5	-	CASPSSNRAYNEQFF	TGTGCCAGCCCCTCGAGCAACAGGGCCTACAATGAGCAGTTCTTC
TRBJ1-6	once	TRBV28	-	CASSSTTDTHYNSPLHF	TGTGCCAGCAGTTCCACCACGGACACCCACTATAATTCACCCCTCCACTTT
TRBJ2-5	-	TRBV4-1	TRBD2	CASSGDYQETQYF	TGCGCCAGCAGCGGGGACTATCAAGAGACCCAGTACTTC
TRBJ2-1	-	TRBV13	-	CASSPYNEQFF	TGTGCCAGCAGCCCTTACAATGAGCAGTTCTTC
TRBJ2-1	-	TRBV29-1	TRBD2	CSVEGGGAGVRNEQFF	TGCAGCGTTGAGGGTGGAGGGGCGGGGGTGAGGAATGAGCAGTTCTTC
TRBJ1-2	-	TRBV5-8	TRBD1	CASSPGQGNYGYTF	TGTGCCAGCAGCCCGGGACAGGGGAACTATGGCTACACCTTC
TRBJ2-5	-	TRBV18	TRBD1	CASSPVGQGRETQYF	TGTGCCAGCTCACCCGTAGGACAGGGCCGAGAGACCCAGTACTTC
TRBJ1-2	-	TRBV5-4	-	CASGRTAGYGYTF	TGTGCCAGCGGACGGACGGCGGGCTATGGCTACACCTTC
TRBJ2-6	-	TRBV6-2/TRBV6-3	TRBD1	CASSWGTEFANVLTF	TGTGCCAGCAGTTGGGGGACAGAATTTGCCAACGTCCTGACTTTC
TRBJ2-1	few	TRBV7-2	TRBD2	CASSKPRRAGGHEQFF	TGTGCCAGCAGCAAACCTCGGAGGGCGGGGGGGCATGAGCAGTTCTTC
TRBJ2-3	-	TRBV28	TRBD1	CASSFQGAIADTQYF	TGTGCCAGCAGTTTCCAGGGGGCGATTGCAGATACGCAGTATTTT
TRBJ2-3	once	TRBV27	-	CASSFTGSSTDTQYF	TGTGCCAGCAGTTTTACCGGGTCTAGCACAGATACGCAGTATTTT
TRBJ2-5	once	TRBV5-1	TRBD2	CASSLAGTRAGQETQYF	TGCGCCAGCAGCTTGGCCGGGACTAGGGCTGGACAAGAGACCCAGTACTTC
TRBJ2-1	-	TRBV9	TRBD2	CASSVSGGDLRNEQFF	TGTGCCAGCAGCGTATCTGGGGGGGACCTGAGGAATGAGCAGTTCTTC
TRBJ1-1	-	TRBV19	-	CASNQDGHYTEAFF	TGTGCCAGTAACCAAGACGGACATTACACTGAAGCTTTCTTT
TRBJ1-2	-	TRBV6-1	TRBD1	CASSESNRGRGYTF	TGTGCCAGCAGTGAATCCAACAGGGGCCGTGGCTACACCTTC
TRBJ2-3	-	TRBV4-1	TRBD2	CASSPLAGSTDTQYF	TGCGCCAGCAGCCCCCTAGCGGGGTCCACAGATACGCAGTATTTT
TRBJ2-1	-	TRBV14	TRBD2	CASSQVRGRAYNEQFF	TGTGCCAGCAGCCAAGTCCGCGGGAGGGCCTACAATGAGCAGTTCTTC
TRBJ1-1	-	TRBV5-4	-	CASSQMNTEAFF	TGTGCCAGCAGCCAGATGAACACTGAAGCTTTCTTT
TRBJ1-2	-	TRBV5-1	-	CASSSGEDYGYTF	TGCGCCAGCAGCTCGGGTGAGGACTATGGCTACACCTTC
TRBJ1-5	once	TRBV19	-	CASSRQDSNQPQHF	TGTGCCAGTAGCAGACAGGATAGCAATCAGCCCCAGCATTTT
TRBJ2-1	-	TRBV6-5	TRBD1	CASCTGGYNEQFF	TGTGCCAGCTGTACAGGGGGGTACAATGAGCAGTTCTTC
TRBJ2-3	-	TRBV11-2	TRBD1	CASSFNTGGNFPARDTQYF	TGTGCCAGCAGCTTTAATACAGGGGGCAACTTCCCGGCTAGAGATACGCAGTATTTT
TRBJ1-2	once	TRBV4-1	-	CASSHPTDSRPFNYGYTF	TGCGCCAGCAGCCACCCCACGGACAGCCGGCCTTTTAACTATGGCTACACCTTC
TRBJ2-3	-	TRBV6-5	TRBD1	CASNRQGANTDTQYF	TGTGCCAGCAACCGACAGGGGGCCAACACAGATACGCAGTATTTT
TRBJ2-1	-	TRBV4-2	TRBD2	CASSQEFASGGAGEQFF	TGTGCCAGCAGCCAAGAGTTCGCTAGCGGGGGGGCGGGTGAGCAGTTCTTC
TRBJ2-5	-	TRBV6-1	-	CASSDRETQYF	TGTGCCAGCAGTGACCGAGAGACCCAGTACTTC
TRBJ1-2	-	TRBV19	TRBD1	CASTTGAGGYTF	TGTGCCAGTACCACAGGGGCGGGAGGCTACACCTTC
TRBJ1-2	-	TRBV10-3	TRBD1	CAINSAAETGTGAGYTF	TGTGCCATCAACTCAGCCGCCGAAACCGGGACAGGAGCTGGCTACACCTTC
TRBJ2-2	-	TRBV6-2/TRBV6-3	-	CASSYRLVLNTGELFF	TGTGCCAGCAGTTACCGTCTGGTGCTAAACACCGGGGAGCTGTTTTTT
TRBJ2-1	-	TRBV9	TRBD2	CASSAAPSGRADEQFF	TGTGCCAGCAGCGCCGCCCCTAGCGGGAGGGCAGATGAGCAGTTCTTC
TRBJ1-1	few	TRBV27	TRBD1	CASSLTGGWSTEAFF	TGTGCCAGCAGTCTCACAGGGGGCTGGAGCACTGAAGCTTTCTTT
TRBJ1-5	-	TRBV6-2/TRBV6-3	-	CASSTRGGGVSNQPQHF	TGTGCCAGCAGCACCCGGGGTGGGGGGGTTAGCAATCAGCCCCAGCATTTT
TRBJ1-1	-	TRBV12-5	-	CASGLGGHLNTEAFF	TGTGCTAGTGGTTTGGGTGGACACTTGAACACTGAAGCTTTCTTT
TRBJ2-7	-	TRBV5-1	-	CASSLVARVYEQYF	TGCGCCAGCAGCTTGGTCGCCAGGGTCTACGAGCAGTACTTC
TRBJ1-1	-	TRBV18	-	CASSPWQGDTEAFF	TGTGCCAGCTCACCCTGGCAGGGTGACACTGAAGCTTTCTTT